A selection of T cell receptor beta chains follows, all from one sample in a study of T cells after yellow fever vaccination. Using its own MiXCR run on the 5' RACE reads, TCRdb lists one record per CDR3 protein. The profile shows approximately 330,000 distinct CDR3 sequences, approximately 13% of them singletons. This specimen consisted of CD4+ T cells sorted from PBMCs, obtained 15 days after the yellow fever booster vaccination. These TCRs come from a man younger than 35 who received the YFV17D yellow fever vaccine. Each CDR3 is given with its conserved first and last residue. Fields, in order: clone size, J gene, V gene, D gene, CDR3 protein, CDR3 DNA. D genes are given only for firm matches. Where a row states a size, it is once, few, many or the class of an expanded clone; other rows omit it.

size: .
J: TRBJ2-3
V: TRBV20-1
D: TRBD2
CDR3: CSAHSGGAWGDTQYF
DNA: TGCAGTGCTCATAGCGGGGGGGCTTGGGGAGATACGCAGTATTTT

size: few
J: TRBJ2-5
V: TRBV4-2
D: .
CDR3: CASSQEWAQPNQETQYF
DNA: TGTGCCAGCAGCCAAGAGTGGGCCCAACCCAACCAAGAGACCCAGTACTTC

size: few
J: TRBJ1-2
V: TRBV27
D: .
CDR3: CASSLTQSYGYTF
DNA: TGTGCCAGCAGTTTAACCCAATCCTATGGCTACACCTTC

size: many
J: TRBJ2-1
V: TRBV7-9
D: TRBD1
CDR3: CASSSPGQGIGRNEQFF
DNA: TGTGCCAGCAGCTCACCGGGACAGGGGATAGGTAGGAATGAGCAGTTCTTC

size: few
J: TRBJ2-7
V: TRBV4-2
D: .
CDR3: CASTNVGFYEQYF
DNA: TGTGCCAGCACAAATGTAGGTTTCTACGAGCAGTACTTC

size: few
J: TRBJ1-2
V: TRBV29-1
D: .
CDR3: CSVEDGVANYGYTF
DNA: TGCAGCGTTGAAGATGGAGTGGCTAACTATGGCTACACCTTC

size: few
J: TRBJ1-1
V: TRBV6-2/TRBV6-3
D: .
CDR3: CASTRGGAMNTEAFF
DNA: TGTGCCAGCACCCGTGGGGGGGCGATGAACACTGAAGCTTTCTTT

size: .
J: TRBJ2-5
V: TRBV7-2
D: TRBD2
CDR3: CASRVAGGSLQTQYF
DNA: TGTGCCAGCAGAGTGGCGGGGGGGTCATTGCAGACCCAGTACTTC

size: many
J: TRBJ1-3
V: TRBV7-9
D: .
CDR3: CASSLAERGSGNTIYF
DNA: TGTGCCAGCAGCTTAGCCGAACGAGGCTCTGGAAACACCATATATTTT

size: few
J: TRBJ1-2
V: TRBV5-4
D: .
CDR3: CASSMGATNYGYTF
DNA: TGTGCCAGCAGCATGGGGGCAACGAACTATGGCTACACCTTC

size: .
J: TRBJ1-6
V: TRBV4-3
D: TRBD1
CDR3: CASSQGQGNSPLHF
DNA: TGCGCCAGCAGCCAGGGACAGGGGAATTCACCCCTCCACTTT

size: .
J: TRBJ1-6
V: TRBV29-1
D: TRBD1
CDR3: CSDTDRGRNSPLHF
DNA: TGCAGCGACACGGACAGGGGCCGCAATTCACCCCTCCACTTT

size: few
J: TRBJ2-7
V: TRBV7-9
D: TRBD1
CDR3: CASSAPGQGYVEQYF
DNA: TGTGCCAGCAGCGCCCCGGGACAGGGTTACGTCGAGCAGTACTTC

size: few
J: TRBJ2-1
V: TRBV5-1
D: TRBD2
CDR3: CASSLDLAVEQFF
DNA: TGCGCCAGCAGCTTGGACCTAGCGGTGGAGCAGTTCTTC

size: few
J: TRBJ1-2
V: TRBV18
D: .
CDR3: CASSTGGNYGYTF
DNA: TGTGCCAGCTCAACGGGGGGTAACTATGGCTACACCTTC

size: many
J: TRBJ2-5
V: TRBV20-1
D: TRBD2
CDR3: CSAVTSGGIQETQYF
DNA: TGCAGTGCAGTAACTAGCGGGGGGATTCAAGAGACCCAGTACTTC